This TCR beta chain was recovered during a study of PD-L1 blockade in urothelial cancer. Background on the study: In terms of prior chemotherapy, patients had received 0 to 3 regimens. General study results and limits: Below-median pretreatment blood TCR clonality was a predictor of better survival.

The table came from immunoSEQ multiplex PCR; TCRdb's copy has only in-frame clones and leaves some out. Among about 42,000 clones listed, 81% were seen once. This CDR3 contains 17 residues. Between the trimmed V and J ends, which lost 0 bases and 1 base, there was a span of 16 bases. Germline V gene lookup returns CDR1 SGDLS and CDR2 YYNGEE. Regarding this clone: Its antigen is as yet unknown.

The receptor was derived from a man between 65 and 85 years old with urothelial cancer. The chain combines TRBV9 with TRBJ1-1, with D maybe TRBD1 (6 bases). Here the sequenced sample was PBMCs, taken around atezolizumab (anti-PD-L1) treatment. The CDR3 region is CASSVGIVGGTNTEAFF. CDR3 nucleotides: TGTGCCAGCAGCGTAGGGATTGTTGGGGGCACGAACACTGAAGCTTTCTTT.